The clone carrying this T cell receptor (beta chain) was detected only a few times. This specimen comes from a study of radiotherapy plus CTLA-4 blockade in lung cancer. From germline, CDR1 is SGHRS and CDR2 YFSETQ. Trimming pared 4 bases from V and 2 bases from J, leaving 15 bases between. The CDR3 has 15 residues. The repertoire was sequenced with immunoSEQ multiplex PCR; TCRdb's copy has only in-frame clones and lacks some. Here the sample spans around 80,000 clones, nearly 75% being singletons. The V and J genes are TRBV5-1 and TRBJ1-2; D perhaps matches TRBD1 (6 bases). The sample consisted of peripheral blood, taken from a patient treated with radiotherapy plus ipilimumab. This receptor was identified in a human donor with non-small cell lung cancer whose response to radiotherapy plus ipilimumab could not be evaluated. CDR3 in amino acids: CASSPGDISNYGYTF. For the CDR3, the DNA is TGCGCCAGCAGCCCCGGGGACATCTCCAACTATGGCTACACCTTC.